The clone carrying this T cell receptor beta chain was seen ten or more times. Germline V gene lookup returns CDR1 SNHLY and CDR2 FYNNEI. The CDR3 spans 13 residues. V lost 10 bases and J 4 bases, leaving 14 bases between the germline ends. This entry is derived from a study of T-cell memory formation after mild COVID-19. Via MiXCR, TCRdb re-called the 5' RACE reads, giving one row per CDR3 protein. The sample has 450,000 to 650,000 distinct CDR3 sequences, about 20% seen once. The TCR comes from an adult woman who had mild COVID-19 (a few samples of this study predate the infection). Cell type and time point are not known. Source material: PBMCs or a T cell subset sorted from them (not recorded which). The chain has TRBV2 and TRBJ2-1; D possibly corresponds to TRBD1 (5 bases). The CDR3 DNA reads as TGTGCCACCCGACAGACAAGGTACAATGAGCAGTTCTTC. Translation gives CATRQTRYNEQFF.